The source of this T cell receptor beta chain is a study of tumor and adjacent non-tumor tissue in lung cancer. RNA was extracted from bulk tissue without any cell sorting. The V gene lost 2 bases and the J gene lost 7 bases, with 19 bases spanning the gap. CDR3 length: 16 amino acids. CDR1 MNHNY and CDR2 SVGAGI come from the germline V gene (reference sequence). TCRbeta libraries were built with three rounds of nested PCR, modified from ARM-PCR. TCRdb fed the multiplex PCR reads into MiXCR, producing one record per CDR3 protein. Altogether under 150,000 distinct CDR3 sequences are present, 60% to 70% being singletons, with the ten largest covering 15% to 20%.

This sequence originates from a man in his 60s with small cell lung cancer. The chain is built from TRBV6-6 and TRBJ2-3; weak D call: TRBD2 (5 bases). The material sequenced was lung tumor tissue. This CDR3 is CASSYIVEVARHTQYF. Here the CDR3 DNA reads TGTGCCAGCAGTTACATAGTGGAGGTAGCCAGGCATACGCAGTATTTT.